Listed below are T cell receptor beta chains from one sample, sequenced in a study of response to subunit inactivated influenza vaccine. MiXCR was run by TCRdb on the RT-PCR reads, yielding one entry per CDR3 protein. Of 500,000 to 550,000 distinct CDR3 sequences in the sample, approximately 22% were seen once. This sample was shared with a second study, whose subject was T cells expressing NK-cell markers.

This sample comprised CD4+ T cells sorted from PBMCs, obtained 11 to 12 days after vaccination. These receptors came from a man aged 50-60 years who received an inactivated influenza vaccine. The conserved cysteine and the conserved F or W are not part of the CDR3 here. A D gene is named only where the DNA matches it firmly. Rows may omit the clone size; those that give it use once, few, many or a size class.

clone size: few
CDR3 length: 15
V gene: TRBV12-3/TRBV12-4
D gene: TRBD2
CDR3 protein: ASSFRGLAGVWDTQY

clone size: few
CDR3 length: 11
V gene: TRBV29-1
D gene: TRBD1
CDR3 protein: SVGDRGSFEQY

clone size: NA
CDR3 length: 13
V gene: TRBV28
D gene: TRBD2
CDR3 protein: ASSARLAGVSEQY

clone size: NA
CDR3 length: 11
V gene: TRBV4-3
D gene: TRBD1
CDR3 protein: ASSLQTGEVAF

clone size: NA
CDR3 length: 11
V gene: TRBV29-1
D gene: TRBD2
CDR3 protein: SVGPSGKETQY

clone size: NA
CDR3 length: 12
V gene: TRBV5-1
D gene: NA
CDR3 protein: ASSGILDTGELF

clone size: few
CDR3 length: 14
V gene: TRBV12-3/TRBV12-4
D gene: TRBD2
CDR3 protein: ASSPRGVGKGETQY

clone size: NA
CDR3 length: 14
V gene: TRBV11-2
D gene: NA
CDR3 protein: ASSPLGGLLTDTQY

clone size: NA
CDR3 length: 12
V gene: TRBV20-1
D gene: NA
CDR3 protein: SAPQGPSTYGYT

clone size: NA
CDR3 length: 12
V gene: TRBV25-1
D gene: TRBD1
CDR3 protein: ASKGQGVSGELF

clone size: few
CDR3 length: 10
V gene: TRBV27
D gene: NA
CDR3 protein: ASSLTGDGQY

clone size: few
CDR3 length: 13
V gene: TRBV5-1
D gene: NA
CDR3 protein: ASSLAPTSTDTQY

clone size: NA
CDR3 length: 12
V gene: TRBV7-9
D gene: NA
CDR3 protein: ASSLSAGNSPLH

clone size: few
CDR3 length: 13
V gene: TRBV3-1
D gene: NA
CDR3 protein: ASSQRGTSNQPQH

clone size: many
CDR3 length: 14
V gene: TRBV3-1
D gene: NA
CDR3 protein: ASSQERVKQNTEAF

clone size: once
CDR3 length: 16
V gene: TRBV11-2
D gene: TRBD2
CDR3 protein: ASSQSGAGTSGGFEQF

clone size: NA
CDR3 length: 13
V gene: TRBV3-1
D gene: NA
CDR3 protein: ASSQMMGLSYGYT

clone size: medium-sized
CDR3 length: 11
V gene: TRBV29-1
D gene: NA
CDR3 protein: SVAWRDRETQY

clone size: few
CDR3 length: 12
V gene: TRBV5-1
D gene: NA
CDR3 protein: ASSFDSFSYEQY

clone size: few
CDR3 length: 13
V gene: TRBV5-1
D gene: TRBD1
CDR3 protein: ASSFQGARQETQY

clone size: few
CDR3 length: 11
V gene: TRBV6-6
D gene: NA
CDR3 protein: ASRAEGANVLT

clone size: NA
CDR3 length: 17
V gene: TRBV5-1
D gene: TRBD1
CDR3 protein: ASSITGTGYLSGANVLT

clone size: many
CDR3 length: 14
V gene: TRBV5-5
D gene: NA
CDR3 protein: ASSLGPSPNTGELF

clone size: few
CDR3 length: 14
V gene: TRBV6-1
D gene: NA
CDR3 protein: ASSEAQVGFLYEQY

clone size: NA
CDR3 length: 11
V gene: TRBV9
D gene: NA
CDR3 protein: ASSVTYTGELF

clone size: few
CDR3 length: 11
V gene: TRBV7-2
D gene: NA
CDR3 protein: ASTPTPRNEQF

clone size: NA
CDR3 length: 15
V gene: TRBV10-3
D gene: NA
CDR3 protein: AISEQGMGGPYNEQF

clone size: NA
CDR3 length: 12
V gene: TRBV5-1
D gene: NA
CDR3 protein: ASSLPGRGDEQY

clone size: NA
CDR3 length: 14
V gene: TRBV7-2
D gene: TRBD2
CDR3 protein: ASSPGLASPPYEQY

clone size: NA
CDR3 length: 11
V gene: TRBV29-1
D gene: NA
CDR3 protein: SARRTDYNEQF

clone size: NA
CDR3 length: 13
V gene: TRBV18
D gene: TRBD2
CDR3 protein: ASSPQPGTNNEQF

clone size: NA
CDR3 length: 11
V gene: TRBV10-3
D gene: TRBD2
CDR3 protein: ATRTSGGETQY

clone size: NA
CDR3 length: 10
V gene: TRBV28
D gene: NA
CDR3 protein: ASSILPYEQY

clone size: few
CDR3 length: 11
V gene: TRBV13
D gene: NA
CDR3 protein: ASSLIGITEAF

clone size: NA
CDR3 length: 12
V gene: TRBV20-1
D gene: NA
CDR3 protein: SARIPGTNTEAF

clone size: NA
CDR3 length: 14
V gene: TRBV6-1
D gene: NA
CDR3 protein: ASREQPGLNYNEQF

clone size: few
CDR3 length: 14
V gene: TRBV4-2
D gene: TRBD1
CDR3 protein: ASSQGPRDSYNEQF

clone size: few
CDR3 length: 13
V gene: TRBV9
D gene: TRBD1
CDR3 protein: ASSVGEGARGGYT

clone size: NA
CDR3 length: 14
V gene: TRBV28
D gene: NA
CDR3 protein: ASSLGAGTGANVLT

clone size: few
CDR3 length: 13
V gene: TRBV7-9
D gene: NA
CDR3 protein: ASSSDYQGRFVEF